Presented here are 9 T cell receptor beta chains from one specimen sequenced in a study of beta chain features in type 1 diabetes. The authors reverse transcribed all of the isolated RNA, so sequencing captured expressed TCRB transcripts. The repertoire was sequenced with immunoSEQ multiplex PCR; TCRdb's copy has only in-frame clones and lacks some. This sample has fewer than 900,000 clones, with 15% to 20% found just once. Sequencing was done on a sample of naive CD4+ T cells from blood. These receptors originate from a woman younger than 35 in good health.

This chain joins TRBV9 and TRBJ2-5; TRBD1 might be the D (6 bases). CDR1 SGDLS and CDR2 YYNGEE come from the germline V gene. The V and J ends lost 0 bases and 4 bases respectively, with 10 bases between them. The CDR3 totals 14 residues. The CDR3 sequence is CASSVGWGRETQYF. The CDR3 nucleotides are TGTGCCAGCAGCGTAGGTTGGGGGCGAGAGACCCAGTACTTC.

The chain couples TRBV7-6 to TRBJ1-5, with 7 bases aligning to TRBD1. This CDR3 spans 15 amino acids. CDR1 and CDR2 (germline): SGHVS, FNYEAQ. V was pared by 5 bases and J by 3 bases, with 7 bases of the junction left unmatched. The CDR3 protein is CASSQRTGINQPQHF. CDR3 nucleotide sequence: TGTGCCAGCAGCCAAAGGACAGGAATCAATCAGCCCCAGCATTTT.

The V gene is TRBV11-2, the J gene TRBJ1-2, with a possible D match to TRBD1 (5 bases). The V gene lost 0 bases and the J gene lost 2 bases, with 16 bases spanning the gap. Germline loops: CDR1 SGHAT, CDR2 FQNNGV. The CDR3 has 17 amino acids. CDR3 loop: CASSLEPPGDLNYGYTF. The DNA for the CDR3 is TGTGCCAGCAGCTTAGAGCCCCCGGGGGATTTAAACTATGGCTACACCTTC. The whole variable domain, remainder taken from reference TRBV11-2 and TRBJ1-2, is EAGVAQSPRYKIIEKRQSVAFWCNPISGHATLYWYQQILGQGPKLLIQFQNNGVVDDSQLPKDRFSAERLKGVDSTLKIQPAKLEDSAVYLCASSLEPPGDLNYGYTFGSGTRLTVV.

This clone has a count of ten or more. This chain links TRBV14 with TRBJ2-7, with no clear D. V was clipped by 3 bases and J by 3 bases, with 3 bases between them. Per germline, CDR1 SGHDN and CDR2 FVKESK. The CDR3 is 11 amino acids. The CDR3 region has the DNA TGTGCCAGCAGCCAGATCTACGAGCAGTACTTC. Translating it yields CASSQIYEQYF.

The chain combines TRBV28 with TRBJ2-5; 7 bases agree with TRBD2. This CDR3 spans 16 amino acids. Germline assignment: CDR1 MDHEN and CDR2 SYDVKM. V gave up 4 bases and J gave up 5 bases; unmatched junction bases: 13. The CDR3 sequence is CASSSGGVLFYETQYF. The CDR3 nucleotides are TGTGCCAGCAGTTCGGGGGGAGTGCTTTTTTACGAGACCCAGTACTTC.

The sample holds a few counts of this clone. The chain employs TRBV2 and TRBJ2-5, with D perhaps TRBD1 or TRBD2 (5 bases each). Per germline, CDR1 SNHLY and CDR2 FYNNEI. This CDR3 is 14 amino acids long. Trimming shortened V by 6 bases and J by 4 bases, and 15 bases separated the two germline ends. The CDR3 protein is CASSPPGLRETQYF. The CDR3 DNA reads as TGTGCCAGCAGCCCCCCGGGGCTCAGAGAGACCCAGTACTTC. The whole variable domain, filled in from reference TRBV2 and TRBJ2-5, reads EPEVTQTPSHQVTQMGQEVILRCVPISNHLYFYWYRQILGQKVEFLVSFYNNEISEKSEIFDDQFSVERPDGSNFTLKIRSTKLEDSAMYFCASSPPGLRETQYFGPGTRLLVL.

The rearrangement joins TRBV5-1 to TRBJ2-1; D is uncertain. Between the trimmed V and J ends, which lost 0 bases and 7 bases, there was a span of 14 bases. The CDR3 consists of 15 residues. In germline, CDR1 is SGHRS, CDR2 YFSETQ. CDR3 DNA: TGCGCCAGCAGCTTGGGAGCGTCTCTAGTAAATGAGCAGTTCTTC. Residues: CASSLGASLVNEQFF.

This clone turned up a few times. The chain employs TRBV6-6 and TRBJ2-5; 9 bases are a match to TRBD2. V lost 2 bases to trimming and J lost 2 bases; unmatched junction nucleotides: 6. CDR3 size: 16 residues. The germline V gene encodes CDR1 MNHNY and CDR2 SVGAGI (reference sequence). This chain's CDR3 is CASSYPRTSEQETQYF. The CDR3 DNA reads TGTGCCAGCAGTTACCCTAGGACTAGCGAACAAGAGACCCAGTACTTC.

The chain combines TRBV7-2 with TRBJ1-1, with 10 positions matching TRBD1. V shed 3 bases and J 4 bases; nucleotides not matched to a gene: 2. The CDR3 consists of 14 residues. Germline CDR1 reads SGHTA; CDR2 reads FQGNSA. For the CDR3, the DNA is TGTGCCAGCAGCTTTAGGACAGGGGGCACTGAAGCTTTCTTT. Translated: CASSFRTGGTEAFF.